This TCR beta chain was observed in a study of CD8 T cells in Susac syndrome. Whole-study findings and limits: The study acknowledged a relatively small number of individuals in its TCR sequencing and HLA analysis.

The CDR3 sequence is 16 residues long. In germline, CDR1 is SGHVS, CDR2 FQNEAQ. J was trimmed by 7 bases and V by 2 bases; bases with no gene match: 10. Random hexamers served to reverse transcribe roughly 0.5 to 1 ug RNA. Amplification of the TCR beta CDR3 was carried out by immunoSEQ multiplex PCR, which spanned a total of 54 Vbeta and 13 Jbeta segments. TCRdb used MiXCR to reprocess the immunoSEQ multiplex PCR reads, holding one entry per CDR3 protein. The sample shows some 300,000 distinct CDR3 sequences, 70% to 90% of them seen only once. CD8+ and CD4+ T cells from blood underwent TCR beta sequencing. TEMRA cells were enriched by FACS, while CD8+ and CD4+ T cells were obtained through a negative isolation that was performed magnetically. Comments on this clonotype: Its target is not known.

This TCR was recovered from a human donor with multiple sclerosis. Sequencing was done on a sample of CD8+ T cells from PBMCs. V is TRBV7-8 and J is TRBJ2-2; 7 nucleotides align to TRBD1. CDR3 bases: TGTGCCAGCAGCTTAAACGAGGGGGCCTCGTTCGGGGAGCTGTTTTTT. Its translation: CASSLNEGASFGELFF.